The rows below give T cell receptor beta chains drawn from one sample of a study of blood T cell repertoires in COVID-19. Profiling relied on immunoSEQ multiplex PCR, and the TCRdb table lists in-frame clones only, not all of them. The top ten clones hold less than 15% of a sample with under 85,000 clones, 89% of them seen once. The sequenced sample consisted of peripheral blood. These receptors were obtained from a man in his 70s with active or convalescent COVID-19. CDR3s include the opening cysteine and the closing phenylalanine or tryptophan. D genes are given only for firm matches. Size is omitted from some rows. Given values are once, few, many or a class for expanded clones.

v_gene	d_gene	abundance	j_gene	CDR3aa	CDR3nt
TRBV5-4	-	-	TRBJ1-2	CASTHEGSRLYGYTF	TGTGCCAGCACCCACGAGGGCAGTAGACTCTATGGCTACACCTTC
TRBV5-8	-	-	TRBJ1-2	CASSLAGRGWNGYTF	TGTGCCAGCAGCTTGGCCGGGCGGGGTTGGAATGGCTACACCTTC
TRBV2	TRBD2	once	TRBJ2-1	CASSRTSGGAGEQFF	TGTGCCAGCAGCCGGACTAGCGGGGGGGCTGGGGAGCAGTTCTTC
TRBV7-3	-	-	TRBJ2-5	CASSLRGRETQYF	TGTGCCAGCAGCTTACGGGGGAGGGAGACCCAGTACTTC
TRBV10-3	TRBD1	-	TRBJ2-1	CAATGTTYNEQFF	TGTGCCGCGACAGGGACCACCTACAATGAGCAGTTCTTC
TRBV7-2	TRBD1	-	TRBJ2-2	CASSLGQGTGELFF	TGTGCCAGCAGCTTGGGACAGGGGACCGGGGAGCTGTTTTTT
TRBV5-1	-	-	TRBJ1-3	CASSPGFGIGNTIYF	TGCGCCAGCAGCCCCGGGTTCGGTATCGGAAACACCATATATTTT
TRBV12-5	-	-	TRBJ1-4	CASGRPGHRATNEKLFF	TGTGCTAGTGGTAGACCGGGACACCGAGCAACTAATGAAAAACTGTTTTTT
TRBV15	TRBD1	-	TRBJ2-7	CATSRVRDRAYYEQYF	TGTGCCACCAGCAGAGTACGGGACAGGGCTTACTACGAGCAGTACTTC
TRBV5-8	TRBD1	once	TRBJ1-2	CASSDLDRGHGYTF	TGTGCCAGCAGCGATCTGGACAGGGGCCATGGCTACACCTTC
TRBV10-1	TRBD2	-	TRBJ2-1	CASSDLGTSLSYNEQFF	TGCGCCAGCAGTGACCTCGGGACTAGCCTTTCGTACAATGAGCAGTTCTTC
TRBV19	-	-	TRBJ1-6	CASSIGQKSSYNSPLHF	TGTGCCAGTAGTATCGGACAAAAGAGCTCCTATAATTCACCCCTCCACTTT
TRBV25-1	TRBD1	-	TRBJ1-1	CASRRTGWNTEAFF	TGTGCCAGCAGACGGACAGGGTGGAACACTGAAGCTTTCTTT
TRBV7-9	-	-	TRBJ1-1	CASSLAAPEAFF	TGTGCCAGCAGCTTAGCTGCGCCCGAAGCTTTCTTT
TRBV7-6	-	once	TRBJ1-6	CASSELGGVGSPLHF	TGTGCCAGCAGCGAGCTGGGGGGGGTAGGATCACCCCTCCACTTT
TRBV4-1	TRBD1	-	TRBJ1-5	CASSQPGQGVIQPQHF	TGCGCCAGCAGCCAGCCGGGCCAGGGGGTGATTCAGCCCCAGCATTTT
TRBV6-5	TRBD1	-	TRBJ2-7	CASSYRGQYGEQYF	TGTGCCAGCAGTTACAGGGGGCAGTATGGCGAGCAGTACTTC
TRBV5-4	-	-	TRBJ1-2	CASSSLGNYGYTF	TGTGCCAGCAGCTCCCTAGGTAACTATGGCTACACCTTC
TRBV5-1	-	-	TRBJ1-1	CASSLTTANTEAFF	TGCGCCAGCAGCCTAACCACAGCGAACACTGAAGCTTTCTTT
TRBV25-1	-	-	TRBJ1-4	CASSYRGGANEKLFF	TGTGCCAGCAGTTACCGGGGGGGAGCTAATGAAAAACTGTTTTTT
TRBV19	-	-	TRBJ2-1	CASSYPGRTDYNEQFF	TGTGCCAGTAGTTATCCGGGGAGAACAGATTACAATGAGCAGTTCTTC
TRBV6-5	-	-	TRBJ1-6	CASSYSWGQASPLHF	TGTGCCAGCAGTTACTCGTGGGGGCAAGCTTCACCCCTCCACTTT
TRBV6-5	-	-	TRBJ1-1	CAATTGLAEAFF	TGTGCGGCGACGACGGGGTTAGCTGAAGCTTTCTTT